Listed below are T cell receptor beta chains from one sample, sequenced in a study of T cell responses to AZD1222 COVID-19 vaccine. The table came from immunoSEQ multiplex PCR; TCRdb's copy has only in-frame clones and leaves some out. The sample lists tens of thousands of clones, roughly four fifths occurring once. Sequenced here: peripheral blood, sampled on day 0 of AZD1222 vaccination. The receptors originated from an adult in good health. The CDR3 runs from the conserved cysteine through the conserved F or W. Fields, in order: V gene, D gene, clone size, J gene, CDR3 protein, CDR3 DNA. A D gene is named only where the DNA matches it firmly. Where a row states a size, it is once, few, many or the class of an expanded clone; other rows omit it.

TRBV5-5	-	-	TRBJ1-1	CASSLGSGTEAFF	TGTGCCAGCAGCTTGGGGTCAGGGACTGAAGCTTTCTTT
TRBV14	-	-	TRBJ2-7	CASSQEWAGAAEQYF	TGTGCCAGCAGCCAAGAATGGGCAGGGGCGGCCGAGCAGTACTTC
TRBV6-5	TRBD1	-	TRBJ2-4	CASRARDRGNIQYF	TGTGCCAGCAGGGCCCGGGACAGGGGCAACATTCAGTACTTC
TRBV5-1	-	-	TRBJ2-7	CASSLGLRGLYEQYF	TGCGCCAGCAGCTTGGGACTCCGAGGGCTCTACGAGCAGTACTTC
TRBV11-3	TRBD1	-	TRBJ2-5	CASSLGDLGQGWETQYF	TGTGCCAGCAGCTTAGGGGATTTGGGACAGGGGTGGGAGACCCAGTACTTC
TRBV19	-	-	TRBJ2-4	CASSIGTAALAKNIQYF	TGTGCCAGTAGTATAGGGACCGCGGCCTTAGCCAAAAACATTCAGTACTTC
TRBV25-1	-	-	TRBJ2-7	CASSDSPGRSEQYF	TGTGCCAGCAGTGATTCCCCTGGACGTTCCGAGCAGTACTTC
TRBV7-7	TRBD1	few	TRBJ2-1	CASSSKTGGTDEQFF	TGTGCTAGCAGCTCTAAGACAGGGGGCACGGATGAGCAGTTCTTC
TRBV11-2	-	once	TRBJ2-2	CASSFTLASDGELFF	TGTGCCAGCAGCTTCACCCTTGCTAGTGATGGGGAGCTGTTTTTT
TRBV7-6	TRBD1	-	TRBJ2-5	CASSHRQGVQETQYF	TGTGCCAGCAGCCACCGACAGGGGGTGCAAGAGACCCAGTACTTC
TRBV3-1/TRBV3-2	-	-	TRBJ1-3	CASSQRTLGNTIYF	TGTGCCAGCAGCCAACGGACACTGGGAAACACCATATATTTT
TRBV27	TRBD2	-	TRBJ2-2	CASSPGLAVYGELFF	TGTGCCAGCAGTCCGGGACTAGCGGTTTACGGGGAGCTGTTTTTT
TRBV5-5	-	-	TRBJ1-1	CASSVDLNTEAFF	TGTGCCAGCAGCGTTGACCTGAACACTGAAGCTTTCTTT
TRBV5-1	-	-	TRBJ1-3	CASSLEGTRSGNTIYF	TGCGCCAGCAGCTTGGAGGGGACTCGGTCTGGAAACACCATATATTTT
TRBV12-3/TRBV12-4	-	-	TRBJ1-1	CASSLRRTEAFF	TGTGCCAGCAGTTTACGGCGCACTGAAGCTTTCTTT
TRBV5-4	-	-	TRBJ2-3	CASSFVGGSTDTQYF	TGTGCCAGCAGCTTTGTTGGAGGGTCCACAGATACGCAGTATTTT
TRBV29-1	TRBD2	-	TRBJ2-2	CSVANPGLAGGSSGELFF	TGCAGCGTTGCCAACCCGGGACTAGCGGGGGGATCCTCCGGGGAGCTGTTTTTT
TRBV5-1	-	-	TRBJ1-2	CASSLETVGDYGYTF	TGCGCCAGCAGCTTGGAAACAGTGGGTGACTATGGCTACACCTTC
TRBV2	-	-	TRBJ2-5	CASSGLAMGETQYF	TGTGCCAGCAGTGGTCTAGCCATGGGGGAGACCCAGTACTTC
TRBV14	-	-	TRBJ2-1	CASSQPAGAYNEQFF	TGTGCCAGCAGCCAACCAGCCGGAGCCTACAATGAGCAGTTCTTC
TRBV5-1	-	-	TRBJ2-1	CASSTLLTGSNEQFF	TGCGCCAGCAGCACTTTATTAACAGGCTCGAATGAGCAGTTCTTC
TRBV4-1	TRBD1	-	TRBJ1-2	CASSQGPQGSDGYTF	TGCGCCAGCAGCCAAGGACCACAGGGGTCGGATGGCTACACCTTC
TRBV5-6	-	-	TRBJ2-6	CASSFEGSGANVLTF	TGTGCCAGCAGCTTTGAAGGGTCCGGGGCCAACGTCCTGACTTTC
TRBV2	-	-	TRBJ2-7	CASSEGWDRYF	TGTGCCAGCAGTGAAGGGTGGGATCGGTACTTC
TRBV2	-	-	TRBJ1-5	CASTGISNQPQHF	TGTGCCAGCACAGGGATAAGCAATCAGCCCCAGCATTTT
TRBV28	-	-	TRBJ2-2	CASSSPIRGGTGELFF	TGTGCCAGCAGCTCCCCGATTCGGGGTGGTACCGGGGAGCTGTTTTTT
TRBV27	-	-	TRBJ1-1	CASRPREAGNTEAFF	TGTGCCAGCAGGCCCCGTGAGGCGGGGAACACTGAAGCTTTCTTT
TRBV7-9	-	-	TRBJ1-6	CASSLSALNSPLHF	TGTGCCAGCAGCTTAAGCGCCCTTAATTCACCCCTCCACTTT
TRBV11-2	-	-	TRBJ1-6	CASSLDDNYNSPLHF	TGTGCCAGCAGCTTAGATGACAACTATAATTCACCCCTCCACTTT
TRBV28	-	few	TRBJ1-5	CASSLSGEGQPQHF	TGTGCCAGCAGTTTATCAGGGGAGGGTCAGCCCCAGCATTTT
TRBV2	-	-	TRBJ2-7	CASSRTSYEQYF	TGTGCCAGCAGTCGTACATCCTACGAGCAGTACTTC
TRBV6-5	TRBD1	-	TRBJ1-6	CASSPQGAFYSPLHF	TGTGCCAGCAGTCCCCAGGGGGCGTTTTATTCACCCCTCCACTTT
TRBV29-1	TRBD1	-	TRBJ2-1	CSVENKGQGSDEQFF	TGCAGCGTTGAAAACAAGGGACAGGGTTCGGATGAGCAGTTCTTC
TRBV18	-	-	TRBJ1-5	CASSPGRQQGAQHF	TGTGCCAGCTCGCCGGGACGTCAACAAGGGGCCCAGCATTTT
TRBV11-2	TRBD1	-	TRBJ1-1	CASSPSTGYANTEAFF	TGTGCCAGCAGCCCTTCGACAGGGTATGCGAACACTGAAGCTTTCTTT